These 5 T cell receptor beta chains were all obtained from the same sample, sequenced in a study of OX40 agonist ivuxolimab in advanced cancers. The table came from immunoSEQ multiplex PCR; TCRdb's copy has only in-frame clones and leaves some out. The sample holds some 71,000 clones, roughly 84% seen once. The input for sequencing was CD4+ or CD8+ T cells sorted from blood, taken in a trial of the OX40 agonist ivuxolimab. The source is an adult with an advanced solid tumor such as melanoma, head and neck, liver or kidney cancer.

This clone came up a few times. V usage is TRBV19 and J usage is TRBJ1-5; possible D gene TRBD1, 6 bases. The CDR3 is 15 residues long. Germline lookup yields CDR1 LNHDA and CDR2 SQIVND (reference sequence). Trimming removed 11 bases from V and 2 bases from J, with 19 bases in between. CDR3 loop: CALGGAGEGNQPQHF. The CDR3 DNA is TGTGCCTTAGGGGGGGCCGGGGAGGGCAATCAGCCCCAGCATTTT.

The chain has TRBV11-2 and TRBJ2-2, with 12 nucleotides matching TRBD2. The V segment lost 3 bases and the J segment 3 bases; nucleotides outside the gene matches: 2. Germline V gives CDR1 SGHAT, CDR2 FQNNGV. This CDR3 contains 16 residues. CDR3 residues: CASSFGLAGYTGELFF. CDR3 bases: TGTGCCAGCAGCTTCGGACTAGCGGGATACACCGGGGAGCTGTTTTTT.

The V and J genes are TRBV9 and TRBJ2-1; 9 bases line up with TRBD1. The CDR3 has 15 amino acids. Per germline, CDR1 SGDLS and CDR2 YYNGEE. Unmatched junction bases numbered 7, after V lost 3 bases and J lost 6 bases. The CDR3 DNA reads TGTGCCAGCAGCGCCTGGACAGGGGACTTCAATGAGCAGTTCTTC. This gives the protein CASSAWTGDFNEQFF.

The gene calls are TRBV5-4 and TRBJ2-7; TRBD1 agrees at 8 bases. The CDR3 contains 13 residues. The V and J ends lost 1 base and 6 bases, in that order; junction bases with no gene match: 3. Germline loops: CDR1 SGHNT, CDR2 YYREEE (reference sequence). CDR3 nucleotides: TGTGCCAGCAGCTTGACGGACAGGGCCGAGCAGTACTTC. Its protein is CASSLTDRAEQYF.

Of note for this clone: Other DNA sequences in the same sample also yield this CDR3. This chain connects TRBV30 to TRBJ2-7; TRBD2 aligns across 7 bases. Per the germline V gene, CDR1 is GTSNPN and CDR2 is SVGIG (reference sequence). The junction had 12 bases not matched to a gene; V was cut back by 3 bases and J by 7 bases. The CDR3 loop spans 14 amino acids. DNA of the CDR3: TGTGCCTGGAGCCCGCGGGGGTGGGCGGGGGAGCAGTACTTC. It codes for CAWSPRGWAGEQYF.